This TCR beta chain was retrieved from a study of radiotherapy plus CTLA-4 blockade in lung cancer. Study-wide background: Patients showed objective responses in under 20% of cases, and disease control was achieved by about 30%.

This clone was seen a handful of times. What it binds is unknown. Between the trimmed V and J ends, which lost 0 bases and 11 bases, there was a span of 10 bases. From germline, CDR1 is ENHRY and CDR2 SYGVKD. The CDR3 totals 13 residues. Study outcomes and limitations: Together with interferon-beta, which increased in serum after radiation, early dynamic changes in blood T cell clones were reportedly the best predictors of response. Following radiotherapy plus ipilimumab, tumor-derived TCR clones expanded in the blood.

Profiled with immunoSEQ multiplex PCR; TCRdb holds only in-frame clones, not every one. The sample has fewer than 150,000 clones; 65% to 85% are singletons. Sequencing was performed on peripheral blood, taken from a patient treated with radiotherapy plus ipilimumab. The V gene is TRBV10-3, the J gene TRBJ1-4, with no clear D. The receptor's source is a human donor with non-small cell lung cancer who had a partial response to radiotherapy plus ipilimumab. The CDR3 region is CAISESRPGKLFF. CDR3 nucleotides: TGTGCCATCAGTGAGTCCCGTCCCGGGAAACTGTTTTTT.